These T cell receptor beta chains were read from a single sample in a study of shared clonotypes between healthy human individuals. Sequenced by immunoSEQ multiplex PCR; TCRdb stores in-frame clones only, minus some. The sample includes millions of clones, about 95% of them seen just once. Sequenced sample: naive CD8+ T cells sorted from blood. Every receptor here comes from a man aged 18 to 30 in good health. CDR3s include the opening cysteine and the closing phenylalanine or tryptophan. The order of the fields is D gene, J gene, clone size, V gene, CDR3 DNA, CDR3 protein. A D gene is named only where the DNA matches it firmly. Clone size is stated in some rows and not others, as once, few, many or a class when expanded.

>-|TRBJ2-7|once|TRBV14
TGTGCCAGCAGCCAAGAGTCGGGCAGGGCCTACGAGCAGTACTTC
CASSQESGRAYEQYF
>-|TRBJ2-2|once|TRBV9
TGTGCCAGCGAAGGTTCACGGGCCGGGGAGCTGTTTTTT
CASEGSRAGELFF
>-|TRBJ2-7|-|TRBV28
TGTGCCAGCAGTGATGACAGGTTATCCTCCTACGAGCAGTACTTC
CASSDDRLSSYEQYF
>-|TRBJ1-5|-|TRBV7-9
TGTGCCAGCAGCTCAGAAGTGGGGCCTGAACAGCCCCAGCATTTT
CASSSEVGPEQPQHF
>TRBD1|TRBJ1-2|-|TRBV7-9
TGTGCCAGCAGCTTAGCCGAATCTGGGACAGGGGCCTATGGCTACACCTTC
CASSLAESGTGAYGYTF
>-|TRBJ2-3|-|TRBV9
TGTGCCAGCAGCCCCAGCGGGTTTAGCACAGATACGCAGTATTTT
CASSPSGFSTDTQYF
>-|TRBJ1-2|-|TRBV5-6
TGTGCCAGCAGCGACGACAGAACGGAAAGGCTCTTTGGCTACACCTTC
CASSDDRTERLFGYTF
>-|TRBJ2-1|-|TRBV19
TGTGCCAGTAGTATGGCACAGGGCGCTGAGCAGTTCTTC
CASSMAQGAEQFF
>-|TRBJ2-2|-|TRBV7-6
TGTGCCAGCAGCTTGTTGACGAACCACGCGAACACCGGGGAGCTGTTTTTT
CASSLLTNHANTGELFF
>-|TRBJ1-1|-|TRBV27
TGTGCCAGCAGTCCATCGTCCACAGTGGGGCCCACTGAAGCTTTCTTT
CASSPSSTVGPTEAFF
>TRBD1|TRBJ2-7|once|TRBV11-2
TGTGCCAGCAGCCCACGTAACCGGGACAGGGTAGTGGGGACCTACGAGCAGTACTTC
CASSPRNRDRVVGTYEQYF
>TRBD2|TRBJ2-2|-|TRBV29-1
TGCAGCGCAAGACTAGCGGGCACCGGGGAGCTGTTTTTT
CSARLAGTGELFF
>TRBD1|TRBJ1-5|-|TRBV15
TGTGCCACCAGCAGAGCGGACAGGGTCGATCAGCCCCAGCATTTT
CATSRADRVDQPQHF
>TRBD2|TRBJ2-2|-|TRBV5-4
TGTGCCAGCAACTATGGGACTAGCGGAGGAATCACCGGGGAGCTGTTTTTT
CASNYGTSGGITGELFF
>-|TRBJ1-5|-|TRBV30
TGTGCCTGGAGTGTCGAGGGAAGCAATCAGCCCCAGCATTTT
CAWSVEGSNQPQHF
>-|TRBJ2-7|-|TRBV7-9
TGTGCCAGCAGCTTAGGTGGCAGGGGCCACGAGCAGTACTTC
CASSLGGRGHEQYF
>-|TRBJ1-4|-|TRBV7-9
TGTGCCAGCAGCCCCCCGCGGGGGGCGAATGAAAAACTGTTTTTT
CASSPPRGANEKLFF
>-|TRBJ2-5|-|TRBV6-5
TGTGCCAGCAGCTCCTACAGGGTAGGCGAGACCCAGTACTTC
CASSSYRVGETQYF